Presented here are 21 T cell receptor beta chains from one specimen sequenced in a study of cytomegalovirus exposure and HLA in healthy donors. Method: immunoSEQ multiplex PCR; TCRdb's copy keeps in-frame clones and lacks some. In the table there are 260,000 or so clones, roughly 91% of which are singletons. Source material: PBMCs. Receptors were obtained from a young woman in good health and CMV-seronegative.

The chain uses TRBV9 and TRBJ2-1; maybe TRBD2 (6 bases). Germline V lookup: CDR1 SGDLS, CDR2 YYNGEE. The CDR3 is made up of 14 amino acids. Trimming removed 7 bases from V and 12 bases from J, with 23 bases in between. The CDR3: CASGPRLGDLGQFF. CDR3 DNA: TGTGCCAGCGGACCGAGACTAGGGGACCTGGGGCAGTTCTTC.

This clone was counted only a few times. This chain uses TRBV27 with TRBJ2-7; D is undetermined. V lost 2 bases and J lost 2, with 19 bases in between. This CDR3 contains 17 residues. The germline V gene has CDR1 MNHEY and CDR2 SMNVEV (reference sequence). In nucleotides, the CDR3 is TGTGCCAGCAGTTTAAACTCCGGATCGGGTTCGGCCTACGAGCAGTACTTC. It translates to CASSLNSGSGSAYEQYF.

Concerning this clone itself: The same CDR3 arises from other DNA sequences in this sample as well. The chain joins TRBV27 to TRBJ2-1; D unclear. Germline values: CDR1 MNHEY, CDR2 SMNVEV (reference sequence). This CDR3 contains 14 residues. Trimming removed 3 bases from V and 0 bases from J, with 6 bases in between. CDR3 loop: CASSLVSSYNEQFF. DNA of the CDR3: TGTGCCAGCAGTTTGGTAAGCTCCTACAATGAGCAGTTCTTC.

The chain employs TRBV2 and TRBJ2-3, with D perhaps given as TRBD1 or TRBD2 (5 bases each). CDR1 and CDR2 from the germline V gene are SNHLY and FYNNEI. V was shortened by 7 bases and J by 0 bases, with 11 bases between the two germline ends. The CDR3 loop spans 14 amino acids. The CDR3 nucleotides read TGTGCCAGCAAGGGGAGCAAGAGCACAGATACGCAGTATTTT. Its protein product is CASKGSKSTDTQYF.

The J gene is TRBJ2-1, the V gene TRBV4-1; TRBD2 matches 13 bases. The junction had 5 bases not matched to a gene; V was cut back by 0 bases and J by 9 bases. This CDR3 region has 16 residues. Germline V gene data show CDR1 as MGHRA and CDR2 as YSYEKL. CDR3 region: CASSQERTSGRGEQFF. The CDR3, as DNA: TGCGCCAGCAGCCAAGAAAGGACTAGCGGGAGAGGTGAGCAGTTCTTC.

As concerns this clone: Other DNA sequences from this sample encode an identical CDR3 as well. The chain has TRBV29-1 and TRBJ2-1; D unresolved. V dropped 6 bases and J dropped 6 bases, with 6 bases sitting between them. The CDR3 totals 10 residues. Per germline, CDR1 SQVTM and CDR2 ANQGSEA. CDR3 amino acids: CSVLFNEQFF. CDR3 in DNA: TGCAGCGTCCTATTCAATGAGCAGTTCTTC.

This clone is a singleton in its sample. Here the CDR3 reads CASSLLQRKETQYF. CDR3 sequence (DNA): TGCGCCAGCAGCTTGCTGCAGCGGAAAGAGACCCAGTACTTC. The chain couples TRBV5-1 to TRBJ2-5, with D possibly being TRBD2 (5 bases). Germline CDR1 and CDR2: SGHRS and YFSETQ. The CDR3 spans 14 residues. Between the trimmed V and J ends, which lost 1 base and 3 bases, there was a span of 10 bases. Based on the CDR3 plus reference TRBV5-1 and TRBJ2-5, the full variable domain is KAGVTQTPRYLIKTRGQQVTLSCSPISGHRSVSWYQQTPGQGLQFLFEYFSETQRNKGNFPGRFSGRQFSNSRSEMNVSTLELGDSALYLCASSLLQRKETQYFGPGTRLLVL.

J is TRBJ2-3 and V is TRBV6-5, with 7 bases that match TRBD2. The V gene's germline CDR1 is MNHEY and CDR2 SVGAGI. V shed 4 bases, J shed 8 bases, and the junction held 9 bases outside the gene matches. The CDR3 extends over 14 amino acids. The CDR3, as DNA: TGTGCCAGCAGTTTAGACAGCGGGATGGGTACGCAGTATTTT. This codes for CASSLDSGMGTQYF.

The CDR3 region has the DNA TGCGCCAGCAGCTTGGTAGCTAGCTACAATGAGCAGTTCTTC. Translation: CASSLVASYNEQFF. This chain links TRBV5-1 with TRBJ2-1; D gene uncertain. CDR1 and CDR2 (germline): SGHRS, YFSETQ. The CDR3 totals 14 residues. Deletions cut 0 bases from V and 3 bases from J, with 7 bases between.

The chain has TRBV14 and TRBJ1-4, with D possibly matching TRBD1 (5 bases). V lost 0 bases and J 0 bases, leaving 5 bases between the germline ends. Germline V gene sequence: CDR1 SGHDN, CDR2 FVKESK. CDR3 length: 15 residues. For the CDR3, the DNA is TGTGCCAGCAGCCAAGACAGGGCAACTAATGAAAAACTGTTTTTT. It yields the protein CASSQDRATNEKLFF.

V usage is TRBV7-9 and J usage is TRBJ2-7, with a tentative D call TRBD2 (7 bases). Trimming pared 6 bases from V and 3 bases from J, leaving 12 bases between. This CDR3 has 13 amino acids. Germline CDR1 SEHNR, CDR2 FQNEAQ (reference sequence). The CDR3 protein is CASRAGHGYEQYF. The CDR3 nucleotides are TGTGCCAGCAGAGCGGGACACGGCTACGAGCAGTACTTC.

This rearrangement joins TRBV19 to TRBJ1-5, with D possibly being TRBD1 (6 bases). Germline V gives CDR1 LNHDA, CDR2 SQIVND (reference sequence). This CDR3 is 15 amino acids long. The germline V and J ends were trimmed by 7 bases and 3 bases, with 16 bases remaining between them. CDR3: CASKSGVWDNQPQHF. The CDR3 DNA follows: TGTGCCAGTAAATCAGGGGTATGGGACAATCAGCCCCAGCATTTT. The variable domain in full, completed from reference TRBV19 and TRBJ1-5, reads DGGITQSPKYLFRKEGQNVTLSCEQNLNHDAMYWYRQDPGQGLRLIYYSQIVNDFQKGDIAEGYSVSREKKESFPLTVTSAQKNPTAFYLCASKSGVWDNQPQHFGDGTRLSIL.

This clone has only a few counts. V usage is TRBV19 and J usage is TRBJ2-7; 9 bases are shared with TRBD1. Germline CDR1 is LNHDA and CDR2 is SQIVND (reference sequence). J gave up 2 bases and V 9 bases, and 11 bases lay outside the gene matches. The CDR3 totals 15 residues. The CDR3 region is CASEPGQGQAYEQYF. The DNA for the CDR3 is TGTGCCAGCGAACCGGGACAGGGACAGGCCTACGAGCAGTACTTC.

The V and J genes are TRBV18 and TRBJ2-7; 10 nucleotides agree with TRBD1. This CDR3 has 15 residues. With V trimmed by 4 bases and J by 5 bases, 8 bases remained unmatched. Per germline, CDR1 KGHSH and CDR2 LQKENI. The chain's CDR3 is CASSLETGGRDEQYF. CDR3 bases: TGTGCCAGCTCACTTGAGACAGGGGGCCGTGACGAGCAGTACTTC.

The chain couples TRBV5-1 to TRBJ2-1; D perhaps matches TRBD1 (6 bases). The CDR3 is made up of 13 amino acids. V was clipped by 6 bases and J by 1 base, with 8 bases between them. Germline CDR1 SGHRS, CDR2 YFSETQ. CDR3 sequence reads: CASKTGSYNEQFF. In nucleotides, the CDR3 is TGCGCCAGCAAGACAGGATCCTACAATGAGCAGTTCTTC.

The sample holds a few counts of this clone. The chain combines TRBV10-3 with TRBJ2-7; maybe TRBD1 (5 bases). The CDR3 has 12 residues. With 3 bases removed from V and 4 bases from J, the gap between germline ends came to 7 bases. The germline gives CDR1 ENHRY, CDR2 SYGVKD. CDR3 loop: CAISDRAYEQYF. The CDR3 nucleotides read TGTGCCATCAGTGACAGGGCTTACGAGCAGTACTTC.

This clone was seen a handful of times. The chain employs TRBV11-2 and TRBJ2-7, with D hard to call. The CDR3 consists of 13 residues. Germline CDR1 is SGHAT and CDR2 is FQNNGV. V lost 1 base to trimming and J lost 4 bases, with 8 bases between them. The CDR3 loop reads CASSLGIEYEQYF. The CDR3 region has the DNA TGTGCCAGCAGCTTAGGCATAGAGTACGAGCAGTACTTC.

This clone turned up a few times. J is TRBJ2-6 and V is TRBV6-4; D is uncertain. Trimming removed 5 bases at V and 1 base at J, with 9 bases between. The germline V gene has CDR1 MRHNA and CDR2 SNTAGT. CDR3 size: 15 residues. CDR3 coding DNA: TGTGCCAGCAGTCTAAGAGGTTCTGGGGCCAACGTCCTGACTTTC. Residues: CASSLRGSGANVLTF.

The chain couples TRBV4-1 to TRBJ1-2, with 9 positions matching TRBD1. Germline CDR1 and CDR2: MGHRA and YSYEKL. There are 14 residues in the CDR3. V lost 5 bases and J lost 8; bases outside the gene matches: 9. CDR3 coding DNA: TGCGCCAGCAGCTCACAGGGGGCAACAGGGGGCTACACCTTC. It translates to CASSSQGATGGYTF.

This rearrangement joins TRBV28 to TRBJ2-5; D unclear. V was shortened by 2 bases and J by 1 base, with 11 bases between the two germline ends. CDR1 MDHEN and CDR2 SYDVKM come from the germline V gene. There are 15 residues in the CDR3. CDR3 bases: TGTGCCAGCAGTTTAAATCCACGACTCCAAGAGACCCAGTACTTC. This codes for CASSLNPRLQETQYF.

This chain joins TRBV5-4 and TRBJ1-1; the match to TRBD1 covers 7 bases. There are 12 residues in the CDR3. V dropped 5 bases and J dropped 5; count of bases not matched to a gene: 3. Germline V lookup: CDR1 SGHNT, CDR2 YYREEE (reference sequence). CDR3 in DNA: TGTGCCAGCAGTCGACAGGGTACTGAAGCTTTCTTT. Its translation is CASSRQGTEAFF.